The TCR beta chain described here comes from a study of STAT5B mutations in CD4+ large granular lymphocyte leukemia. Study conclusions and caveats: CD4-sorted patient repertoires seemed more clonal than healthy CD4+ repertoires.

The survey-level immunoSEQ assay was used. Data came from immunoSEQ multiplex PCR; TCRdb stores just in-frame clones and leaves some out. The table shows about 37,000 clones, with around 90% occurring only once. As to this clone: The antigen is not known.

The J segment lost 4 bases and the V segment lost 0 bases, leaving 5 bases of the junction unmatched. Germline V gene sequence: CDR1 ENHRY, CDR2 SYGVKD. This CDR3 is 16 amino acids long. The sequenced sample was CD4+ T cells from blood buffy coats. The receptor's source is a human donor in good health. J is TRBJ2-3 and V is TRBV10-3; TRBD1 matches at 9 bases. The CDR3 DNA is TGTGCCATCAGTGAGTCCCCGGGACAGGGTGCAGATACGCAGTATTTT. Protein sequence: CAISESPGQGADTQYF.